This T cell receptor (beta chain) is from a study of blood T cell repertoires in COVID-19. Original processing methods: Scientists estimated how many nucleated cells there were by amplifying reference gene primers. The assay was immunoSEQ multiplex PCR, and TCRdb's table has in-frame clones only and misses some. From that table come the V and J calls and clone size; the DNA was used to work out D and trimming. The table has 150,000 or so clones, around nine tenths seen once. CDR1 and CDR2 from the germline V gene are LGHNA and YSLEER. CDR3 length: 19 amino acids. J lost 5 bases, V lost 0 bases, and 18 bases had no gene match.

Sequencing was performed on peripheral blood. This sequence joins TRBV4-3 and TRBJ2-7; 8 bases map to TRBD2. This receptor was taken from a human donor in a cohort sampled during active COVID-19. The CDR3 region is CASSQDSERGGLWHNEQYF. For the CDR3, the DNA is TGCGCCAGCAGCCAAGATTCGGAACGGGGGGGTCTATGGCATAACGAGCAGTACTTC.